This T cell receptor beta chain was observed in a study of cytomegalovirus exposure and HLA in healthy donors. Findings and caveats of the study: Using the classifier, cytomegalovirus status was reportedly diagnosed with high specificity and sensitivity. According to a later analysis, TCR clusters from the first cohort tended to co-occur in the approximately 120 validation repertoires. The study labeled 170 or so TCR beta chains cytomegalovirus-associated.

The CDR3 has 15 residues. The J segment lost 6 bases and the V segment lost 3 bases, leaving 6 bases of the junction unmatched. Germline V CDR1 and CDR2: SGHRS, YFSETQ. Here immunoSEQ multiplex PCR was the method, and the copy in TCRdb shows in-frame clones only, minus some. The table records 130,000 to 150,000 clones, 89% of them present only once. With respect to this clone: The target antigen is unknown.

J is TRBJ2-2 and V is TRBV5-1; the match to TRBD1 covers 9 bases. Input material: PBMCs. This receptor was taken from a woman between 18 and 29 years old in good health and CMV-seropositive. The CDR3: CASSSGQGFSGELFF. CDR3 bases: TGCGCCAGCAGCTCGGGACAGGGCTTTTCCGGGGAGCTGTTTTTT.